This T cell receptor beta chain derives from a study of post-analysis software for immune sequencing data. General study results and limits: Controls showed lower frequencies than patients for roughly 5 TRBV segments, and TRBV5-6, TRBV5-1 and TRBV20-1 were among these.

The TCR beta cDNA libraries contained unique molecular identifiers. From the PCR reads, TCRdb called clonotypes with MiXCR, one entry per CDR3 protein. The sample has 650,000 to 900,000 distinct CDR3 sequences; 35% to 55% are singletons. As regards this clonotype: Its antigen is not known. The junction shows a germline mismatch at one end, possibly a read error.

Germline assignment: CDR1 MGHDK and CDR2 SYGVNS. The CDR3 is made up of 15 amino acids. The chain recombines TRBV25-1 with TRBJ2-3; 9 nucleotides match TRBD2. The specimen sequenced was blood. This sequence was found in a girl aged 5-17 years with multiple sclerosis. The CDR3 reads CVSSDSSGGTDTQYF. CDR3 DNA sequence: TGTGTCAGCAGTGACTCTAGCGGGGGCACAGATACGCAGTATTTT. Looking up the rest from reference TRBV25-1 and TRBJ2-3 gives the full variable domain: EADIYQTPRYLVIGTGKKITLECSQTMGHDKMYWYQQDPGMELHLIHYSYGVNSTEKGDLSSESTVSRIRTEHFPLTLESARPSHTSQYLCVSSDSSGGTDTQYFGPGTRLTVL.